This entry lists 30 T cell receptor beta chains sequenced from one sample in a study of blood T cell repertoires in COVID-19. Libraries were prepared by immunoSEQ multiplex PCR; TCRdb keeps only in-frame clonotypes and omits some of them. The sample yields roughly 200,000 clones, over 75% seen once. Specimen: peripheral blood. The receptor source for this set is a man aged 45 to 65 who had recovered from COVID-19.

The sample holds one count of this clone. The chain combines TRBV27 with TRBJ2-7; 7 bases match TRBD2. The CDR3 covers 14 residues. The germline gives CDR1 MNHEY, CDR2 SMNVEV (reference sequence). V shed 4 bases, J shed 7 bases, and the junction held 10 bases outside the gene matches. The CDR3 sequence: CASSSGGRAGEQYF. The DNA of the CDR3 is TGTGCCAGCAGTTCTGGTGGGAGGGCGGGGGAGCAGTACTTC.

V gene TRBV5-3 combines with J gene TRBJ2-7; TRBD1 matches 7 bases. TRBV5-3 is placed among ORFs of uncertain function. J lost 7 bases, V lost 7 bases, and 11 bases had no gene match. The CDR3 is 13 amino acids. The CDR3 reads CARGGSTGKEQYF. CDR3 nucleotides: TGTGCCAGAGGGGGATCGACAGGGAAAGAGCAGTACTTC.

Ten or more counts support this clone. CDR3: CAWSGEGRGGYTF. CDR3 DNA: TGTGCCTGGAGTGGAGAGGGTAGAGGCGGCTACACCTTC. This chain joins TRBV30 and TRBJ1-2, with D unresolved. Germline V gives CDR1 GTSNPN, CDR2 SVGIG (reference sequence). This CDR3 comprises 13 residues. V lost 1 base and J lost 8, with 14 bases in between.

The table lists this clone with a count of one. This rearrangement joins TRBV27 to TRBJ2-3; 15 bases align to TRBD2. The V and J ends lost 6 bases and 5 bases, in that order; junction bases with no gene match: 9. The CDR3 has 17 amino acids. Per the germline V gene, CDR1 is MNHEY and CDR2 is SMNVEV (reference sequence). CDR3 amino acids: CASSPTSGLAGGDTQYF. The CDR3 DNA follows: TGTGCCAGCAGCCCAACTTCGGGACTAGCGGGAGGAGATACGCAGTATTTT.

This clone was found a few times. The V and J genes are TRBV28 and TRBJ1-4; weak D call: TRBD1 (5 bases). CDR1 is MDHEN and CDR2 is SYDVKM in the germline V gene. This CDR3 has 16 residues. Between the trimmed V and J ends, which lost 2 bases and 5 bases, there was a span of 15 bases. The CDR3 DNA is TGTGCCAGCAGTTTAATCCCCCCAGGGTCGAATGAAAAACTGTTTTTT. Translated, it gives CASSLIPPGSNEKLFF.

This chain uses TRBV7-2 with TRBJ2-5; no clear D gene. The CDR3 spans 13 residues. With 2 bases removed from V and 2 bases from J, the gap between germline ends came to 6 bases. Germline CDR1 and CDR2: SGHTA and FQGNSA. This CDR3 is CASSLNQQETQYF. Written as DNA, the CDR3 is TGTGCCAGCAGCTTAAATCAACAAGAGACCCAGTACTTC.

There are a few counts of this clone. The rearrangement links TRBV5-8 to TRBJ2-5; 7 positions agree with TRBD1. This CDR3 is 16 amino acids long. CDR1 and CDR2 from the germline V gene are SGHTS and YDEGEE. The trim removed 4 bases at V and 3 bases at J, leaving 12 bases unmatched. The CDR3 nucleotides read TGTGCCAGCAGCCGACCGGGACAGCCAAAAGAAGAGACCCAGTACTTC. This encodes CASSRPGQPKEETQYF. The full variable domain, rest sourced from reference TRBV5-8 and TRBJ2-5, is EAGVTQSPTHLIKTRGQQATLRCSPISGHTSVYWYQQALGLGLQFLLWYDEGEERNRGNFPPRFSGRQFPNYSSELNVNALELEDSALYLCASSRPGQPKEETQYFGPGTRLLVL.

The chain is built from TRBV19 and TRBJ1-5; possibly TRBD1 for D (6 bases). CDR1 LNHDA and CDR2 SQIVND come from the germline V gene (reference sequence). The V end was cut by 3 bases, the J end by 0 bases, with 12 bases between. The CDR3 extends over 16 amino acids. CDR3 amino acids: CASSIWTARSNQPQHF. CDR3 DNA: TGTGCCAGTAGTATCTGGACAGCTCGTAGCAATCAGCCCCAGCATTTT.

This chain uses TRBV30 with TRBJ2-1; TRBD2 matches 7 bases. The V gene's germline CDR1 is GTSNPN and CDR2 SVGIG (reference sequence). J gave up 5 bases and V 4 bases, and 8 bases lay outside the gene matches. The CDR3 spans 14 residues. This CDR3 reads CAWTSGLKNNEQFF. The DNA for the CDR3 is TGTGCCTGGACTAGCGGCCTAAAAAACAATGAGCAGTTCTTC.

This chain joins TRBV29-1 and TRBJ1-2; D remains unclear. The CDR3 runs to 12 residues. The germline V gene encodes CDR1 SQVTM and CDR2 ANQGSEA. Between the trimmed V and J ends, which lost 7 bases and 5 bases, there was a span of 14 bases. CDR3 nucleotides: TGCAGCGCCGGGTTAGAGGGATATGGCTACACCTTC. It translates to CSAGLEGYGYTF.

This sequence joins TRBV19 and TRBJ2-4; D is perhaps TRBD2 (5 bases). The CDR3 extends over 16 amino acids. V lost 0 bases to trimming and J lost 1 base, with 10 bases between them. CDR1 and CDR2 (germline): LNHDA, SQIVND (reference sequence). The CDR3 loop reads CASSIEGTRAKNIQYF. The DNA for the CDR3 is TGTGCCAGTAGTATAGAGGGAACTAGGGCCAAAAACATTCAGTACTTC.

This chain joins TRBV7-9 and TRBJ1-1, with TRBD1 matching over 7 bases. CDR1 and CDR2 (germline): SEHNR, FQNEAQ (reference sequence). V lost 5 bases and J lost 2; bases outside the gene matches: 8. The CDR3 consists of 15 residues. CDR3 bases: TGTGCCAGCAGCCGGGGACAGAGAGATAACACTGAAGCTTTCTTT. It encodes CASSRGQRDNTEAFF.

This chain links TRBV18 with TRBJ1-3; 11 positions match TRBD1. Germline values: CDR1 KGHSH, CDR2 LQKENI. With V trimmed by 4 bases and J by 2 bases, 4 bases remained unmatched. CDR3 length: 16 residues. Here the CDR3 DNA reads TGTGCCAGCTCACAACCGGGACAGGGGGCTGGAAACACCATATATTTT. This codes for CASSQPGQGAGNTIYF.

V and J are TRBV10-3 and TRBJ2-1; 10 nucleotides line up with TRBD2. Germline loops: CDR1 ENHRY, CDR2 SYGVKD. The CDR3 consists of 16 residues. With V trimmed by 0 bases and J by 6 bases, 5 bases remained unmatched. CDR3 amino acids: CAISESTASGSNEQFF. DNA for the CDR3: TGTGCCATCAGTGAGTCGACGGCTAGCGGGAGCAATGAGCAGTTCTTC.

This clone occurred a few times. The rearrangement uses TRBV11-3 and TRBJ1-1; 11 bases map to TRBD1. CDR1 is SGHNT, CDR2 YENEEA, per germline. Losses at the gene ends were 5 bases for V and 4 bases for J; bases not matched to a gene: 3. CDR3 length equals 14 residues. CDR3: CASSRGQGATEAFF. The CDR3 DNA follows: TGTGCCAGCAGCCGTGGACAGGGGGCCACTGAAGCTTTCTTT. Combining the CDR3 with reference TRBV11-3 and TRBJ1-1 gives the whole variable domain EAGVVQSPRYKIIEKKQPVAFWCNPISGHNTLYWYLQNLGQGPELLIRYENEEAVDDSQLPKDRFSAERLKGVDSTLKIQPAELGDSAVYLCASSRGQGATEAFFGQGTRLTVV.

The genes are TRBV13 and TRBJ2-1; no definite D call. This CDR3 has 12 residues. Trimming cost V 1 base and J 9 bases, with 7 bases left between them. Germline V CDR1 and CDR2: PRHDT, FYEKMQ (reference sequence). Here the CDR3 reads CASSLVAGEQFF. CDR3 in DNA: TGTGCCAGCAGCTTAGTAGCCGGTGAGCAGTTCTTC.

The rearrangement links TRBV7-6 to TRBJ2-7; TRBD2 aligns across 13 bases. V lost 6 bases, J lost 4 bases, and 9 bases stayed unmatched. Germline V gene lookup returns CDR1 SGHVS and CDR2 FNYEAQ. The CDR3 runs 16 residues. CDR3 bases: TGTGCCAGCAGTTCCAGGACTAGCGGGAGAGGGTACGAGCAGTACTTC. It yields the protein CASSSRTSGRGYEQYF.

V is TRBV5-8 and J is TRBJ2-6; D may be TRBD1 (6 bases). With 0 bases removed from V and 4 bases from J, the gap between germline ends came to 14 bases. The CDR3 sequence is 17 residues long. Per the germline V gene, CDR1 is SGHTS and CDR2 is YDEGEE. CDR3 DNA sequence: TGTGCCAGCAGCTTGGTCCTACAGGGCCTCGGGGCCAACGTCCTGACTTTC. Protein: CASSLVLQGLGANVLTF.

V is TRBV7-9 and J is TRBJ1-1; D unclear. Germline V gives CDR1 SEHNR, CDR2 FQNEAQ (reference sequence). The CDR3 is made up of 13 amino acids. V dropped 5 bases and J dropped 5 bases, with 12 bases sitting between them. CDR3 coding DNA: TGTGCCAGCAGCCGTGAACTATTTACTGAAGCTTTCTTT. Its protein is CASSRELFTEAFF.

CDR3 in DNA: TGTGCCAGCAGTTTCAGGGGGAACTCCAATGAGCAGTTCTTC. Protein sequence: CASSFRGNSNEQFF. The chain has TRBV6-5 and TRBJ2-1; 7 nucleotides agree with TRBD1. After removal of 4 bases from V and 6 bases from J, the junction contained 6 bases not matched to a gene. Germline CDR1 is MNHEY and CDR2 is SVGAGI. CDR3 size: 14 residues.

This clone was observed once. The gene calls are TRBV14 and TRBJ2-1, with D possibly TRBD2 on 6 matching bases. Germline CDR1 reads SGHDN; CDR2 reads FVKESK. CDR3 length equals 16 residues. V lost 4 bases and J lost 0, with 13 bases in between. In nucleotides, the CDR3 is TGTGCCAGCAGCCGCCATACTAGCCACTCCTACAATGAGCAGTTCTTC. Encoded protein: CASSRHTSHSYNEQFF.

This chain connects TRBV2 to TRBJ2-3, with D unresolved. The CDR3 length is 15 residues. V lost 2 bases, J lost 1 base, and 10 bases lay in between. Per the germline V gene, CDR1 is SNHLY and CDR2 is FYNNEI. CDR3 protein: CASSEYNPGTDTQYF. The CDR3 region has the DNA TGTGCCAGCAGTGAATATAACCCAGGCACAGATACGCAGTATTTT.

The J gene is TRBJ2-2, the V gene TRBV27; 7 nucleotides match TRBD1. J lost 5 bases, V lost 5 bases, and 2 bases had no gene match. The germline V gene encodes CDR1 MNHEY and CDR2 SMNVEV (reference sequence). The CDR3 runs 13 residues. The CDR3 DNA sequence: TGTGCCAGCAGTCCCAGGGGGACCGGGGAGCTGTTTTTT. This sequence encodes CASSPRGTGELFF.

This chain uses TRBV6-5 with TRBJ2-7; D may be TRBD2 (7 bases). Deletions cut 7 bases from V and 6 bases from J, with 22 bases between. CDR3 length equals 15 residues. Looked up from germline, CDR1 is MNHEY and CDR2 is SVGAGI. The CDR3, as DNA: TGTGCCAGCACCCCTAGTGGGAACAGGGAGGGCGAGCAGTACTTC. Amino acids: CASTPSGNREGEQYF.

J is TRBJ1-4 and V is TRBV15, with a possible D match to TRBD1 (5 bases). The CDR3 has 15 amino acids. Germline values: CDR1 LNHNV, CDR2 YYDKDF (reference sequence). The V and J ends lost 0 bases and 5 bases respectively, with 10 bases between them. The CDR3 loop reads CATSRDAGVNEKLFF. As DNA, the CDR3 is TGTGCCACCAGCAGAGATGCGGGGGTCAATGAAAAACTGTTTTTT. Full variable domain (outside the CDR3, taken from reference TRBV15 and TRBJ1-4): DAMVIQNPRYQVTQFGKPVTLSCSQTLNHNVMYWYQQKSSQAPKLLFHYYDKDFNNEADTPDNFQSRRPNTSFCFLDIRSPGLGDTAMYLCATSRDAGVNEKLFFGSGTQLSVL.

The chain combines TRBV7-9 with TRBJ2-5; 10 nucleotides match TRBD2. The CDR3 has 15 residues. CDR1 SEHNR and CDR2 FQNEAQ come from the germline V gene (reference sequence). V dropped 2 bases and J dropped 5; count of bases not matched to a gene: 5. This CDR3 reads CASSLRLAGEETQYF. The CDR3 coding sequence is TGTGCCAGCAGCTTACGACTAGCGGGTGAGGAGACCCAGTACTTC.

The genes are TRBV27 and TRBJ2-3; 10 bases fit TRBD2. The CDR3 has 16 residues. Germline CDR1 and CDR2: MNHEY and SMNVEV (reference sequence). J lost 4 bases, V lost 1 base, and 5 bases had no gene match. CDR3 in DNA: TGTGCCAGCAGTTTATTCAGCGGGAGGGCCCCAGATACGCAGTATTTT. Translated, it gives CASSLFSGRAPDTQYF.

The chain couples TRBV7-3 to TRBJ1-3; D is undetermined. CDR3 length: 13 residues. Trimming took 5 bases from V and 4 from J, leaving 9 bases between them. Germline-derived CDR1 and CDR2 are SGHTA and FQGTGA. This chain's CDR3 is CASSPSPGNTIYF. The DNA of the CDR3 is TGTGCCAGCAGCCCTTCCCCCGGAAACACCATATATTTT.

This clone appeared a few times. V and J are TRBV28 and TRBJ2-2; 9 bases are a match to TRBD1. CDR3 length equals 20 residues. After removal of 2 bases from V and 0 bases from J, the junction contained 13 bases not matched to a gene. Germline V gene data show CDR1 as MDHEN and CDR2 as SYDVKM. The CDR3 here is CASSLRTGATSASNTGELFF. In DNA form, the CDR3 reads TGTGCCAGCAGTTTAAGGACAGGGGCAACTAGCGCGTCGAACACCGGGGAGCTGTTTTTT.

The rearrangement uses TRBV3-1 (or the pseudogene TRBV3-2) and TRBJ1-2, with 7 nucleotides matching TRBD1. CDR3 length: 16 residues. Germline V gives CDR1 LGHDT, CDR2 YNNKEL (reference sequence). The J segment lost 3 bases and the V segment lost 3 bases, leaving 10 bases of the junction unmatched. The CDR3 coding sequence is TGTGCCAGCAGCCAGCCTGCAGGGGGGATGGACTATGGCTACACCTTC. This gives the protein CASSQPAGGMDYGYTF.